The clone carrying this T cell receptor beta chain was seen a few times. Antigen specificity is unknown. The sample belongs to a study of blood T cells in healthy people across ages. Overall study findings and caveats: It was not possible, with unsorted PBMCs, to conclusively compare naive and antigen-experienced cells. Compared with aged donors, long-lived donors showed fewer expanded clones, suggesting selection. No one knew whether donors had CMV, which possibly confounded expanded clonotype changes.

The CDR3 is 15 amino acids. Trimming stripped 5 bases from V and 7 bases from J, with 20 bases between. Together with a sample-barcoded 5' primer, a J-beta primer mix was included in a second PCR lasting about 6 to 11 cycles. TCRdb used MiXCR to reprocess the 5' RACE reads, holding one entry per CDR3 protein. The data show roughly 500,000 distinct CDR3 sequences, with approximately 30% seen just once and about 18% held by the top ten. Each individual donor underwent a draw of approximately 10 milliliters of peripheral blood. This clonotype originated in a woman in her 70s in good health. The V gene is TRBV12-3 or TRBV12-4, the J gene TRBJ1-2, with TRBD1 as a possible D gene (6 bases). The material sequenced was blood. The CDR3 nucleotides read TGTGCCAGCAGTCACCGGGACACGACCCGAGGTGGCTACACCTTC. Its translation is CASSHRDTTRGGYTF.